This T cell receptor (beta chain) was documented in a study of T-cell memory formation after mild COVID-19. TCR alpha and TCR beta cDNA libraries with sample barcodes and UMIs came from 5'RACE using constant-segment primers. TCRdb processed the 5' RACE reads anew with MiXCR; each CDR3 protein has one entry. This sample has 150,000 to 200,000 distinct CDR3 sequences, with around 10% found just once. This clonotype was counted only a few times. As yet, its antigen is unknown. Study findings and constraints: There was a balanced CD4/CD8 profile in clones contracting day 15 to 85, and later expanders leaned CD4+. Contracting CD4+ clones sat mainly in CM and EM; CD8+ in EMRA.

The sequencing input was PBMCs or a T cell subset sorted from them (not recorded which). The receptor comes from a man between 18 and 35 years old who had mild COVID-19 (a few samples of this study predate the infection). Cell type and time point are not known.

The CDR3: CSVAVDGKNQPQHF. CDR3 in DNA: TGCAGCGTAGCCGTGGACGGGAAAAATCAGCCCCAGCATTTT. The chain recombines TRBV29-1 with TRBJ1-5, with unresolved D. Trimming removed 6 bases from V and 4 bases from J, with 16 bases in between. The length of the CDR3 is 14 residues. From germline, CDR1 is SQVTM and CDR2 ANQGSEA.